Listed here is a single T cell receptor beta chain. TCRdb's copy holds only in-frame clones and misses some; the assay was immunoSEQ multiplex PCR. The sample has 100,000 to 150,000 clones; around 90% are singletons. The record originates from a study of T cell responses to AZD1222 COVID-19 vaccine. Per the germline V gene, CDR1 is GTSNPN and CDR2 is SVGIG (reference sequence). This CDR3 has 14 residues. Trimming took 2 bases from V and 2 from J, leaving 9 bases between them. J is TRBJ2-2 and V is TRBV30; D gene unclear. The clonotype comes from an adult in good health. Sequencing was performed on peripheral blood, taken on day 0 of AZD1222 vaccination. In DNA, the CDR3 is TGTGCCTGGAGTACGGGCAGAAACACCGGGGAGCTGTTTTTT. This encodes CAWSTGRNTGELFF.